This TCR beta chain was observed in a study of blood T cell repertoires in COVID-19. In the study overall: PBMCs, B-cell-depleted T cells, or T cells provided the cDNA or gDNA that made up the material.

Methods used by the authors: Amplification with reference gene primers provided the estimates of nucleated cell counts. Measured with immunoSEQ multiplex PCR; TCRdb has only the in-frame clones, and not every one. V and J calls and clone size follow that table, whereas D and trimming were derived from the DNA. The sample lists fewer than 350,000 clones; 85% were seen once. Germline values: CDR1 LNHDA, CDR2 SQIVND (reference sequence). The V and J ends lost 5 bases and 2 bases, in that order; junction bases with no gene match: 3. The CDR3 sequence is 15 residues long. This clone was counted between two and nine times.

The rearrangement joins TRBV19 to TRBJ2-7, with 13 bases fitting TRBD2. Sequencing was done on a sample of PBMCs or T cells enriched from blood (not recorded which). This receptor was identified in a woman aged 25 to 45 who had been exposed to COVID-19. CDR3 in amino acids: CASSQTSGGPYEQYF. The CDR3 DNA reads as TGTGCCAGTAGTCAGACTAGCGGGGGGCCCTACGAGCAGTACTTC. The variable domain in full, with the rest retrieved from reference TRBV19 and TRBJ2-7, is DGGITQSPKYLFRKEGQNVTLSCEQNLNHDAMYWYRQDPGQGLRLIYYSQIVNDFQKGDIAEGYSVSREKKESFPLTVTSAQKNPTAFYLCASSQTSGGPYEQYFGPGTRLTVT.